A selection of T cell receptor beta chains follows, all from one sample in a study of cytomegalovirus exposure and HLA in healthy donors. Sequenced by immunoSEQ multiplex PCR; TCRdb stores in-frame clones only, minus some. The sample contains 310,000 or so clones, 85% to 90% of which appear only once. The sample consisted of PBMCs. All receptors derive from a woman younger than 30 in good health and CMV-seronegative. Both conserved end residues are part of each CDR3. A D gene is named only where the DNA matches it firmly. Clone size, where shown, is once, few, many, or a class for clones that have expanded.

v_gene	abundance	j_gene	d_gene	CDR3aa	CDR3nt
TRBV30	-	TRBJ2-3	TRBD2	CAWSTGLAGGLDTQYF	TGTGCCTGGAGTACTGGACTAGCGGGGGGGCTAGATACGCAGTATTTT
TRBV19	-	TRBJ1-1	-	CASSLSGAVNTEAFF	TGTGCCAGTAGTCTCTCAGGGGCGGTGAACACTGAAGCTTTCTTT
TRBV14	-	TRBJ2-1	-	CASSQELLPNEQFF	TGTGCCAGCAGCCAAGAGTTACTCCCCAATGAGCAGTTCTTC
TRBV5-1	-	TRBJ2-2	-	CASSFAGLSTGELFF	TGCGCCAGCAGCTTCGCAGGGTTGAGCACCGGGGAGCTGTTTTTT
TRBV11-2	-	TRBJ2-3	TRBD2	CASSLWAGGPDTQYF	TGTGCCAGCAGCTTATGGGCGGGGGGCCCAGATACGCAGTATTTT
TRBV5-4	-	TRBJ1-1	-	CASSIRTELEAFF	TGTGCCAGCAGCATACGGACAGAACTTGAAGCTTTCTTT
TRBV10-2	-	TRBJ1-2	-	CASSDRGEGYTF	TGCGCCAGCAGTGACAGGGGTGAGGGCTACACCTTC
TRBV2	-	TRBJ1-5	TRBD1	CASRLGTGEGQPQHF	TGTGCCAGCAGGCTCGGTACAGGGGAAGGACAGCCCCAGCATTTT
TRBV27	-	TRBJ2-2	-	CASSNSPGELFF	TGTGCCAGCAGCAACTCCCCCGGGGAGCTGTTTTTT
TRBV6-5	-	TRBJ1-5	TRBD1	CASRDGTGRNQPQHF	TGTGCCAGCAGGGATGGGACAGGGAGGAATCAGCCCCAGCATTTT
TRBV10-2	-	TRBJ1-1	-	CASSESFRATEAFF	TGCGCCAGCAGTGAGTCGTTTAGAGCCACTGAAGCTTTCTTT
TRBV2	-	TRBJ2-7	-	CASSPGSSYEQYF	TGTGCCTCCTCCCCGGGGAGCTCCTACGAGCAGTACTTC
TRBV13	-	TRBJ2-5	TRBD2	CASSLGLAGGGETQYF	TGTGCCAGCAGCCTCGGACTAGCGGGGGGAGGGGAGACCCAGTACTTC
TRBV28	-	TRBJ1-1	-	CASSLGHSGYWDKDTEAFF	TGTGCCAGCAGTTTAGGGCATTCAGGGTATTGGGATAAGGACACTGAAGCTTTCTTT
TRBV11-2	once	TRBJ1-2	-	CASSLGQQNYGYTF	TGTGCCAGCAGCTTAGGACAGCAGAACTATGGCTACACCTTC
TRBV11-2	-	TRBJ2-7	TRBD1	CASSPTGSYEQYF	TGTGCCAGCAGCCCGACAGGGTCCTACGAGCAGTACTTC
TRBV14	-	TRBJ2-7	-	CASSQPTYEQYF	TGTGCCAGCAGCCAACCAACCTACGAGCAGTACTTC
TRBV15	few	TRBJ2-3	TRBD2	CATSSQWGLAVPDTQYF	TGTGCCACCAGCAGCCAGTGGGGACTAGCGGTACCAGATACGCAGTATTTT
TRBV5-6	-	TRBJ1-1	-	CASRSPGGGSTEAFF	TGTGCCAGCAGATCCCCCGGAGGTGGAAGCACTGAAGCTTTCTTT
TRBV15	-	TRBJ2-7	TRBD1	CATSSRQGSREQYF	TGTGCCACCAGCAGTAGACAGGGATCACGCGAGCAGTACTTC
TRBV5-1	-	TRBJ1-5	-	CASSRDSLGQPQHF	TGCGCCAGCAGCCGTGACAGTCTCGGACAGCCCCAGCATTTT
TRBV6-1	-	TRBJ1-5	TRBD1	CASSSGTGYQPQHF	TGTGCCAGCAGTTCCGGGACAGGGTACCAGCCCCAGCATTTT
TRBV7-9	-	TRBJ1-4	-	CASSLTSLEKLFF	TGTGCCAGCAGCTTAACTTCCTTGGAAAAACTGTTTTTT
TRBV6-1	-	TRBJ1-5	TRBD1	CASSPGQINQPQHF	TGTGCCAGCAGTCCGGGACAGATAAATCAGCCCCAGCATTTT
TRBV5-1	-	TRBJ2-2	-	CASSLEQGSTGELFF	TGCGCCAGCAGCTTGGAACAGGGCTCCACCGGGGAGCTGTTTTTT
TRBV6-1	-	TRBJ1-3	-	CASYGAGDTIYF	TGTGCCAGCTATGGTGCGGGTGACACCATATATTTT
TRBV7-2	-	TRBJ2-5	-	CASSPWGGGLKTQYF	TGTGCCAGCAGCCCCTGGGGTGGAGGGCTGAAGACCCAGTACTTC
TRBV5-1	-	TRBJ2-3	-	CASSPKPRDTQYF	TGCGCCAGCAGCCCCAAACCGAGAGATACGCAGTATTTT
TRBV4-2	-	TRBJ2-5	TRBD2	CASSQDGASGASETQYF	TGTGCCAGCAGCCAAGATGGGGCTAGCGGGGCATCGGAGACCCAGTACTTC
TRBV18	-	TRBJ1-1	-	CASSQDSGSFTEAFF	TGTGCCAGCTCCCAAGACTCGGGGTCGTTCACTGAAGCTTTCTTT
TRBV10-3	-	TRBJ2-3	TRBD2	CAISDLGGDSDTQYF	TGTGCCATCAGTGATCTGGGGGGGGATTCAGATACGCAGTATTTT